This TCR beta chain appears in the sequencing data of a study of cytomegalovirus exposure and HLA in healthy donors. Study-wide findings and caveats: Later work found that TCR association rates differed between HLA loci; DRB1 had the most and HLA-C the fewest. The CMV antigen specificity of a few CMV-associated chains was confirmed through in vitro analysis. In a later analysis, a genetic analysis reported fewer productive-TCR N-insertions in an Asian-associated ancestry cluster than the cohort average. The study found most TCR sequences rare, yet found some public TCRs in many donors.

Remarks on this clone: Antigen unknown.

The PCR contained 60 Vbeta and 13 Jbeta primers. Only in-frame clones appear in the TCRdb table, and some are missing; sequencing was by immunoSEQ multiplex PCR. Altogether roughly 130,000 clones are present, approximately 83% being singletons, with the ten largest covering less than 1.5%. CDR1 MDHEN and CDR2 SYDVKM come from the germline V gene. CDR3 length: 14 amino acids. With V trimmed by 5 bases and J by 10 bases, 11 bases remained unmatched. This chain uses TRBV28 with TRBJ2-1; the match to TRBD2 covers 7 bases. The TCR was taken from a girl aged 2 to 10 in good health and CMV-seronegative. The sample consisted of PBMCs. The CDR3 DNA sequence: TGTGCCAGCAGTGGGGCTAGCGGTCTGGAGGAGCAGTTCTTC. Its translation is CASSGASGLEEQFF.